These T cell receptor beta chains were read from a single sample in a study of T-cell memory formation after mild COVID-19. Using its own MiXCR run on the 5' RACE reads, TCRdb lists one record per CDR3 protein. The repertoire consists of roughly 410,000 distinct CDR3 sequences, with 20% to 25% occurring once and the leading ten covering about 8.7%. Sample: PBMCs or a T cell subset sorted from them (not recorded which). Receptors originate from an adult woman who had mild COVID-19 (a few samples of this study predate the infection). Cell type and time point are not known. Both conserved end residues are part of each CDR3. The size entry is marked missing in some rows and otherwise reads once, few, many or a size class.

>TRBJ2-3|16|few|TRBV5-4
CASSMRALTSTDTQYF
>TRBJ2-3|15|NA|TRBV7-9
CASSSLDQGTDTQYF
>TRBJ2-7|14|NA|TRBV7-6
CASSADRNSYEQYF
>TRBJ2-5|13|NA|TRBV7-3
CASSPGVWETQYF
>TRBJ2-1|15|few|TRBV5-1
CASSPWTGGVNEQFF
>TRBJ2-3|12|few|TRBV12-3/TRBV12-4
CASTQNTRTQYF
>TRBJ2-5|15|few|TRBV9
CASSVALGGLETQYF
>TRBJ2-7|13|NA|TRBV27
CASSGNAPLEQYF
>TRBJ1-5|14|NA|TRBV30
CAWSGNPSNQPQHF
>TRBJ2-3|15|few|TRBV29-1
CSAPMGGGGTDTQYF
>TRBJ1-6|15|few|TRBV4-1
CASSQVPGGGSPLHF
>TRBJ2-5|16|NA|TRBV24-1
CATSDRTDREGETQYF
>TRBJ2-3|15|few|TRBV7-3
CASSPTGGSADTQYF
>TRBJ2-1|14|once|TRBV27
CATLSGRASNEQFF
>TRBJ1-1|11|few|TRBV2
CASTRTGEAFF
>TRBJ1-1|14|few|TRBV7-2
CASSLVVQGQEAFF
>TRBJ2-1|14|NA|TRBV7-3
CASSLTAGSDEQFF
>TRBJ2-7|13|few|TRBV20-1
CSAGASGRGEQYF
>TRBJ2-1|11|few|TRBV12-3/TRBV12-4
CASSLAGRQFF
>TRBJ2-1|16|NA|TRBV9
CASSVLGAGGLDEQFF
>TRBJ2-6|18|NA|TRBV20-1
CSANPTGQAFSGANVLTF
>TRBJ2-7|15|few|TRBV5-1
CASSLGGAAPNEQYF
>TRBJ1-1|13|few|TRBV6-2/TRBV6-3
CASSLDGRRQAFF
>TRBJ1-6|16|NA|TRBV20-1
CSARDPGNQYNSPLHF
>TRBJ2-3|15|few|TRBV7-8
CASSLLAVSTDTQYF
>TRBJ2-3|17|NA|TRBV24-1
CATSDPLADTRRIEQYF
>TRBJ2-2|17|NA|TRBV2
CASTPRGGTPNTGELFF
>TRBJ2-5|18|NA|TRBV6-5
CASSYPKGAGTLQETQYF
>TRBJ2-3|15|NA|TRBV14
CASSHGGGAGDTQYF
>TRBJ2-1|11|few|TRBV15
CATRGYNEQFF
>TRBJ2-3|14|few|TRBV5-1
CASSRSGSADTQYF
>TRBJ1-2|13|few|TRBV5-1
CASSLGGQYGYTF
>TRBJ2-4|13|NA|TRBV19
CASSKGLKNIQYF
>TRBJ1-2|13|NA|TRBV30
CAWSPGSGYGYTF
>TRBJ1-2|12|few|TRBV19
CASSIDNYGYTF
>TRBJ2-7|13|NA|TRBV24-1
CATSERQGYEQYF
>TRBJ2-5|12|NA|TRBV29-1
CSGAGREETQYF
>TRBJ1-6|13|few|TRBV18
CASSPDRGPPLHF
>TRBJ2-4|12|NA|TRBV7-2
CASSFSGNIQYF
>TRBJ1-4|16|NA|TRBV2
CASGPSAVATNEKLFF
>TRBJ2-7|15|many|TRBV6-1
CASSVGGSLSYEQYF
>TRBJ2-3|14|NA|TRBV24-1
CATSTGGRTDTQYF
>TRBJ1-3|16|NA|TRBV7-9
CASSGELGPSGNTIYF
>TRBJ2-2|11|NA|TRBV29-1
CSVMGTGELFF
>TRBJ2-2|11|NA|TRBV11-2
CASLLGGELFF
>TRBJ2-3|15|few|TRBV4-2
CASSQDGRTTDTQYF
>TRBJ1-5|18|NA|TRBV6-2/TRBV6-3
CASSSRPWTGGFNQPQHF
>TRBJ2-7|14|NA|TRBV21-1
CASPQGRPSRHTGF
>TRBJ2-3|14|NA|TRBV7-9
CASSPSMSTDTQYF
>TRBJ2-6|16|few|TRBV5-1
CASSLSTGIGANVLTF
>TRBJ1-2|18|few|TRBV7-6
CASSLGPSAGFANYGYTF
>TRBJ2-1|13|few|TRBV24-1
CATSEGPAREQFF
>TRBJ2-5|15|few|TRBV5-1
CASSLASVGGETQYF
>TRBJ2-5|14|few|TRBV18
CASSPPDFQETQYF
>TRBJ2-1|18|few|TRBV11-2
CASSHTPLLAGNYNEQFF
>TRBJ1-1|14|NA|TRBV9
CASSVGTGKTEAFF
>TRBJ2-3|18|few|TRBV4-2
CASSQGGTSGSEADTQYF
>TRBJ2-7|14|few|TRBV7-2
CASSLRERVYEQYF
>TRBJ2-7|14|few|TRBV24-1
CATSESSGTYEQYF